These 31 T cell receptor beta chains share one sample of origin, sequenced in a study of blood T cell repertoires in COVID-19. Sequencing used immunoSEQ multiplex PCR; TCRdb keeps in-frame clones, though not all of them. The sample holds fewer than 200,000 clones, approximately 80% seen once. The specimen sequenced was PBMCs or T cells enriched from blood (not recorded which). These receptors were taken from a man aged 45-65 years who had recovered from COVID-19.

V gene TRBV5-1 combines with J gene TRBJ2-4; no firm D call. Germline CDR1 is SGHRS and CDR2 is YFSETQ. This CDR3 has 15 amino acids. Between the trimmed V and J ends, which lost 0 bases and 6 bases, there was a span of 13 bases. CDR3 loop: CASSLAMAGANIQYF. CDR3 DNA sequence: TGCGCCAGCAGCTTGGCCATGGCAGGTGCAAACATTCAGTACTTC.

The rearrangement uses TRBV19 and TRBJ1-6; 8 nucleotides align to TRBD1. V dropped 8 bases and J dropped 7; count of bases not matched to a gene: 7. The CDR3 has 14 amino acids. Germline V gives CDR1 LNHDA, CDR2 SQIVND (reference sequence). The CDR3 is CASRGQAWNSPLHF. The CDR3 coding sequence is TGTGCCAGTCGGGGACAGGCCTGGAATTCACCCCTCCACTTT.

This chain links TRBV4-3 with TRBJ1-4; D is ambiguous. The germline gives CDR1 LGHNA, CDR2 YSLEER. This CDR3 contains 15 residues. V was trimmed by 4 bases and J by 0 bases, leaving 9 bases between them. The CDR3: CASSLDGATNEKLFF. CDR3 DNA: TGCGCCAGCAGCCTAGACGGTGCAACTAATGAAAAACTGTTTTTT.

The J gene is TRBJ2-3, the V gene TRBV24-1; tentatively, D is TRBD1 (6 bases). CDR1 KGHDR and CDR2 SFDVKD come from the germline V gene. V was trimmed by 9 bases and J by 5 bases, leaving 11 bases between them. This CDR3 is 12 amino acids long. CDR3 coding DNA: TGTGCCACCTCCGGGACAATAGATACGCAGTATTTT. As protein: CATSGTIDTQYF.

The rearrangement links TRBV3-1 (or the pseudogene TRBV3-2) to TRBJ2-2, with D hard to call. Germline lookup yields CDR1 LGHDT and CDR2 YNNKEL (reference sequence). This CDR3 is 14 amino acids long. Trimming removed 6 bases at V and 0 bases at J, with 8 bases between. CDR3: CASRLATNTGELFF. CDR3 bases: TGTGCCAGCAGACTTGCCACGAACACCGGGGAGCTGTTTTTT.

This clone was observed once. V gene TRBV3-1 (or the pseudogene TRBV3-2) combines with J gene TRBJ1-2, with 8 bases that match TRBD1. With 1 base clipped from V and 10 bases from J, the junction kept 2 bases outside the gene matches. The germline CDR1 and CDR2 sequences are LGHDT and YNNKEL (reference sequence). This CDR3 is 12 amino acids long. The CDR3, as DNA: TGTGCCAGCAGCCAAGGGGACAGGAACTACACCTTC. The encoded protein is CASSQGDRNYTF.

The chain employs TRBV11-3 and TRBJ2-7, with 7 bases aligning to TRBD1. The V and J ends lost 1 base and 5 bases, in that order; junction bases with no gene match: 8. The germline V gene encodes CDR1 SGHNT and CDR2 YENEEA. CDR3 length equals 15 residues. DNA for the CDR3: TGTGCCAGCAGCTTAGGCCAGGGGGAGATCGACGAGCAGTACTTC. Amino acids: CASSLGQGEIDEQYF.

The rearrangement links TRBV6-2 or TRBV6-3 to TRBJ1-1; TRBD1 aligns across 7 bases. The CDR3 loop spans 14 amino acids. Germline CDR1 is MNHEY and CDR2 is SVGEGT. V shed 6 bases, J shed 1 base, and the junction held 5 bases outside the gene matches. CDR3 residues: CASSKTGWNTEAFF. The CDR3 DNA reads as TGTGCCAGCAGCAAGACAGGGTGGAACACTGAAGCTTTCTTT.

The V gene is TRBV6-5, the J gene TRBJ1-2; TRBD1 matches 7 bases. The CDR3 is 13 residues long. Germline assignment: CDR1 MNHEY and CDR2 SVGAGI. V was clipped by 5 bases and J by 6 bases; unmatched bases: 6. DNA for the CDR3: TGTGCCAGCAGTCCGACAGGGACAAATGGCTACACCTTC. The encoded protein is CASSPTGTNGYTF.

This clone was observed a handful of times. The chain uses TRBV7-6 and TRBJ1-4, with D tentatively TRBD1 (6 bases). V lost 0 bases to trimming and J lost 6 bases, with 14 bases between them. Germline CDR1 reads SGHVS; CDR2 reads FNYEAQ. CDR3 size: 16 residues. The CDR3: CASSLAPNREYEKLFF. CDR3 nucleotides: TGTGCCAGCAGCTTAGCCCCCAACAGGGAATATGAAAAACTGTTTTTT.

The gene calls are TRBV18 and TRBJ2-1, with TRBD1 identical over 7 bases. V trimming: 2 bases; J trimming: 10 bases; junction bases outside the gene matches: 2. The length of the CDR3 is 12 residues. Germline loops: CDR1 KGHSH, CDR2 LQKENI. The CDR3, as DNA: TGTGCCAGCTCACCAGAGACAGGGGAGCAGTTCTTC. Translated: CASSPETGEQFF.

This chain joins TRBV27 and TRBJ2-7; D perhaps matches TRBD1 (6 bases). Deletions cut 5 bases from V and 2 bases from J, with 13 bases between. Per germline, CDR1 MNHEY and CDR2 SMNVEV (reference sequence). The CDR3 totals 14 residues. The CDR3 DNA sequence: TGTGCCAGCAGTCCCGGGACAACTCCCTACGAGCAGTACTTC. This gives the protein CASSPGTTPYEQYF.

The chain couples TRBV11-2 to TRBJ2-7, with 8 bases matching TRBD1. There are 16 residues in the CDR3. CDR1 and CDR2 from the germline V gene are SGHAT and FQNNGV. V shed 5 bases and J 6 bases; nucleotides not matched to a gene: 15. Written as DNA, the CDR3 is TGTGCCAGCAGCCCCCGCCTTGGGGGACAGGTGACCGAGCAGTACTTC. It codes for CASSPRLGGQVTEQYF.

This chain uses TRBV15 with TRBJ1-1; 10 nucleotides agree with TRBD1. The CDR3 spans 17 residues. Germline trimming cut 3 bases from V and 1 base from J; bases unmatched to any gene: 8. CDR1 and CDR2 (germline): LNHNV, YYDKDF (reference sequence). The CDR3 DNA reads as TGTGCCACCAGCAGGGGGACAGGGGAGGGTCCGAACACTGAAGCTTTCTTT. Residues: CATSRGTGEGPNTEAFF.

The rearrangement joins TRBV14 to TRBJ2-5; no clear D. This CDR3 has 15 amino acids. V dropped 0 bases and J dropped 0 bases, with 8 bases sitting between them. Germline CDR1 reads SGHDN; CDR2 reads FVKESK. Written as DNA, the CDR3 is TGTGCCAGCAGCCAAGAGACGAGCGACCAAGAGACCCAGTACTTC. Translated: CASSQETSDQETQYF.

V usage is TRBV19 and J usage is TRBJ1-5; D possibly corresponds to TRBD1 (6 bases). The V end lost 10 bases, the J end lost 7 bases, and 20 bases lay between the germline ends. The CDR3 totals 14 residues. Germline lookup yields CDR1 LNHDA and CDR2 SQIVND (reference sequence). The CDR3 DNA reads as TGTGCCACCCAAGGGCCAGGGGTATGGCAGCCCCAGCATTTT. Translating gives CATQGPGVWQPQHF.

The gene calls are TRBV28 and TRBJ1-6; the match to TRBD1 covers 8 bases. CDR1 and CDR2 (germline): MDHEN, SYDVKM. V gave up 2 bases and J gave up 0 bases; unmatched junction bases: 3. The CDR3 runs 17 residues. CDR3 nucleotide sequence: TGTGCCAGCAGTTTAGGGACAGGAAGCTCCTATAATTCACCCCTCCACTTT. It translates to CASSLGTGSSYNSPLHF.

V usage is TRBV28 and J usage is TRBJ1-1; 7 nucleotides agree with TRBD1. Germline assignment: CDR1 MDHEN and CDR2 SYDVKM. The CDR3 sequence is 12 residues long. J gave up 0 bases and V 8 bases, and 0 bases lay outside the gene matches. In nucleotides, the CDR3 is TGTGCCAGCGGACAGGTGAACACTGAAGCTTTCTTT. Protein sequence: CASGQVNTEAFF.

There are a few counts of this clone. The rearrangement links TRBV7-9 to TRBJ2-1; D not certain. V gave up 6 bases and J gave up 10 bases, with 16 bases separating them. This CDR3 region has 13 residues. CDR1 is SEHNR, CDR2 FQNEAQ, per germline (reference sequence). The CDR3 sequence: CASSPQVQQEQFF. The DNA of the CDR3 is TGTGCCAGCAGTCCCCAGGTACAGCAGGAGCAGTTCTTC. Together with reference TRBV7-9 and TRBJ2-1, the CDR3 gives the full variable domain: DTGVSQNPRHKITKRGQNVTFRCDPISEHNRLYWYRQTLGQGPEFLTYFQNEAQLEKSRLLSDRFSAERPKGSFSTLEIQRTEQGDSAMYLCASSPQVQQEQFFGPGTRLTVL.

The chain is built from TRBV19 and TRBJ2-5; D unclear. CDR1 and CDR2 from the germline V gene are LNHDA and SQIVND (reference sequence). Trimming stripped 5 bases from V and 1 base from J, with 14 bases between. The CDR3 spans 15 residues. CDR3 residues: CASSPNSILQETQYF. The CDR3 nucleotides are TGTGCCAGTAGTCCTAACTCGATCCTCCAAGAGACCCAGTACTTC.

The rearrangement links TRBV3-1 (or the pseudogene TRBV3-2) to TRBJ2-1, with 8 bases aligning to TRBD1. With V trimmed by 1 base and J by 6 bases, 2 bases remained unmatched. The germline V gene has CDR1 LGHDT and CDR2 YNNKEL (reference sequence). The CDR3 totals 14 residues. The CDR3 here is CASSQADRGNEQFF. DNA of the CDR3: TGTGCCAGCAGCCAAGCCGACAGGGGCAATGAGCAGTTCTTC.

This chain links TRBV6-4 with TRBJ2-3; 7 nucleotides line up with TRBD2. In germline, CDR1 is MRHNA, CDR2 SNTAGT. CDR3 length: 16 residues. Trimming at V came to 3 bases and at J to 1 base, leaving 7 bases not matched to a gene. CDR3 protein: CASSDWRETCTDTQYF. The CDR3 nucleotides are TGTGCCAGCAGTGATTGGCGGGAGACCTGCACAGATACGCAGTATTTT.

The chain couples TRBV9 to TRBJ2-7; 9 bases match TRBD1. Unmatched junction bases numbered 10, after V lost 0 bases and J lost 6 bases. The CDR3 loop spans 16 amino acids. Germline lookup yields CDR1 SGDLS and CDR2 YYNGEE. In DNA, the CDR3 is TGTGCCAGCAGCGTAGCCCTCGGGACAGGGTTTCGCGAGCAGTACTTC. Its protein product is CASSVALGTGFREQYF.

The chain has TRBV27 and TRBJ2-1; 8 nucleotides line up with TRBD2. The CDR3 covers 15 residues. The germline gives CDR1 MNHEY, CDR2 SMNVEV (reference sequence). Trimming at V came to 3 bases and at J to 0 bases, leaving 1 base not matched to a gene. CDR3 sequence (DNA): TGTGCCAGCAGTTTCCTAGCGGGCTCCTACAATGAGCAGTTCTTC. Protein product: CASSFLAGSYNEQFF.

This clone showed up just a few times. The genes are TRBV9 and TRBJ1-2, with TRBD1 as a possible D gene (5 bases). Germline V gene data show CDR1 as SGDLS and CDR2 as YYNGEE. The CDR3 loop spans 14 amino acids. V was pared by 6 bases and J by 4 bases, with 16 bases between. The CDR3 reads CASKGPGLAYGYTF. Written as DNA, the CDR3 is TGTGCCAGCAAGGGGCCAGGGCTCGCCTATGGCTACACCTTC.

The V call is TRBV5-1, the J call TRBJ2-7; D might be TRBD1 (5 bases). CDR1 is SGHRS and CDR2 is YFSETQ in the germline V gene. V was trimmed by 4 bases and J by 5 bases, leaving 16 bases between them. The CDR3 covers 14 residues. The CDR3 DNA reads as TGCGCCAGCAGCCCAGGATCCAGGGCCCACGAGCAGTACTTC. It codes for CASSPGSRAHEQYF. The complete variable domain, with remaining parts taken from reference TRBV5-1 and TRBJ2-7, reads KAGVTQTPRYLIKTRGQQVTLSCSPISGHRSVSWYQQTPGQGLQFLFEYFSETQRNKGNFPGRFSGRQFSNSRSEMNVSTLELGDSALYLCASSPGSRAHEQYFGPGTRLTVT.

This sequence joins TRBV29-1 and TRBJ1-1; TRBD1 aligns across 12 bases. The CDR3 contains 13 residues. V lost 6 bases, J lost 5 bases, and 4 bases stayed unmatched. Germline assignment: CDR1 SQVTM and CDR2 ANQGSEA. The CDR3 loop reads CSVQGQGATEAFF. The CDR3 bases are TGCAGCGTCCAGGGACAGGGGGCAACTGAAGCTTTCTTT.

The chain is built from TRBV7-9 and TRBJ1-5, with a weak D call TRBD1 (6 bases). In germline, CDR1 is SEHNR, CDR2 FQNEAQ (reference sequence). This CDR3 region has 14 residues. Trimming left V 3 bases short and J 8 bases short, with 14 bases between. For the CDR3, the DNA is TGTGCCAGCAGCTTGGGGGCAGGCGTTGAGCCCCAGCATTTT. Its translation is CASSLGAGVEPQHF. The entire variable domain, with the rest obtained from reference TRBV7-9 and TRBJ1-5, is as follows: DTGVSQNPRHKITKRGQNVTFRCDPISEHNRLYWYRQTLGQGPEFLTYFQNEAQLEKSRLLSDRFSAERPKGSFSTLEIQRTEQGDSAMYLCASSLGAGVEPQHFGDGTRLSIL.

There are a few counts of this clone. The CDR3 DNA follows: TGTGCCAGCAGCCAGCGGGGGGGCACCGGGGAGCTGTTTTTT. Encoded protein: CASSQRGGTGELFF. J is TRBJ2-2 and V is TRBV4-2; TRBD2 matches at 9 bases. Germline V lookup: CDR1 LGHNA, CDR2 YNFKEQ. Trimming at V came to 3 bases and at J to 4 bases, leaving 0 bases not matched to a gene. CDR3 length: 14 amino acids.

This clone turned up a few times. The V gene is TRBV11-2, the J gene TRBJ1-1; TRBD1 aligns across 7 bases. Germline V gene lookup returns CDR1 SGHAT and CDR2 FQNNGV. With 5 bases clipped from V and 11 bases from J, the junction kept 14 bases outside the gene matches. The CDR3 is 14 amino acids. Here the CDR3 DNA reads TGTGCCAGCAGCGGGTTACAGGGGCCTGGTTGGGCTTTCTTT. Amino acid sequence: CASSGLQGPGWAFF.

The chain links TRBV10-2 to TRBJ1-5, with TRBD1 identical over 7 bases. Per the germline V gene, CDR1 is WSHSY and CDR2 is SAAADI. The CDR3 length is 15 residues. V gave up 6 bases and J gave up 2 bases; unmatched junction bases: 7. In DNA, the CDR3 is TGCGCCAGCAGGCCCGACAGGGCCGGCAATCAGCCCCAGCATTTT. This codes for CASRPDRAGNQPQHF.